There are many counts of the clone carrying this T cell receptor beta chain. The antigen is not known. Germline CDR1 reads SQVTM; CDR2 reads ANQGSEA. The V end lost 5 bases, the J end lost 6 bases, and 15 bases lay between the germline ends. The CDR3 loop spans 13 amino acids. Healthy Caucasian donors formed the entire cohort. TCRdb ran MiXCR on the 5' RACE reads and lists one entry per CDR3 protein. This sample has 150,000 or so distinct CDR3 sequences; 3% to 4.5% occur once, and the top ten carry 7.5% to 8.5%. The record originates from a study of identical twins. Notes on the study in general: Cord blood beta clonotypes present at high abundance carried fewer insertions; no such pattern appeared in memory repertoires.

V gene TRBV29-1 combines with J gene TRBJ2-3; the D is unclear. The clonotype originates from a man younger than 35 in good health. The sequenced material came from memory T cells sorted from blood. The CDR3 here is CSVSSINGDTQYF. In DNA, the CDR3 is TGCAGCGTTTCCTCCATTAATGGCGATACGCAGTATTTT.